The T cell receptor (beta chain) described here comes from a study of naive and memory T cell subsets. Study-level results: Possibly reflecting memory cells re-expressing CD45RA, a few larger clonotypes occurred in naive repertoires, especially CD8.

This clonotype showed up just a few times. Its specificity is unknown. CD8 T cells were positively selected from what remained after CD4 positive selection. Both TRBC1 and TRBC2 were covered by a beta constant-region primer of two equimolar oligonucleotides. The ligated cDNA underwent four PCR rounds using SP2 and nested alpha and beta constant-region primers. TCRdb independently ran MiXCR on the UMI-ligation and nested PCR reads; one entry per CDR3 protein. This table has 150,000 or so distinct CDR3 sequences, approximately 22% appearing once. The specimen sequenced was naive CD4+ T cells from blood. The receptor was derived from a human donor in good health.

The CDR3 sequence: CASSFLSWRELYEQYF. The CDR3 nucleotides read TGTGCCAGCAGTTTCTTATCTTGGAGGGAGCTCTACGAGCAGTACTTC. The chain is built from TRBV28 and TRBJ2-7; possible D gene TRBD2, 6 bases. Germline CDR1 and CDR2: MDHEN and SYDVKM. The CDR3 loop spans 16 amino acids. Trimming removed 3 bases from V and 3 bases from J, with 18 bases in between. Full variable domain (rest looked up from reference TRBV28 and TRBJ2-7): DVKVTQSSRYLVKRTGEKVFLECVQDMDHENMFWYRQDPGLGLRLIYFSYDVKMKEKGDIPEGYSVSREKKERFSLILESASTNQTSMYLCASSFLSWRELYEQYFGPGTRLTVT.